This T cell receptor (beta chain) derives from a study of radiotherapy plus CTLA-4 blockade in lung cancer. Study details: Among patients, about 17% showed objective responses, and approximately 30% had disease control.

Data came from immunoSEQ multiplex PCR; TCRdb stores just in-frame clones and leaves some out. Of about 68,000 clones listed, approximately 79% are singletons. In its sample, this clone was seen a few times. The target antigen is unknown. Germline V gene sequence: CDR1 SGHRS, CDR2 YFSETQ. The V end lost 0 bases, the J end lost 1 base, and 9 bases lay between the germline ends. This CDR3 comprises 15 residues. Study outcomes and limitations: Radiotherapy plus ipilimumab was followed by expansion in blood of tumor-derived TCR clones.

The chain is built from TRBV5-1 and TRBJ2-3; D gene unclear. The TCR was taken from a human donor with non-small cell lung cancer who had a complete response to radiotherapy plus ipilimumab. The sequencing used peripheral blood, collected from a patient treated with radiotherapy plus ipilimumab. Here the CDR3 reads CASSLVDAGTDTQYF. The CDR3 DNA follows: TGCGCCAGCAGCTTGGTCGACGCTGGCACAGATACGCAGTATTTT.